A single sample gave rise to the 2 T cell receptor beta chains below, sequenced in a study of T cells in localized non-small cell lung cancer. This table comes from immunoSEQ multiplex PCR, and its TCRdb copy is limited to in-frame clones, with some not included. The table includes a few thousand clones, around 30% detected once. This specimen consisted of normal lung tissue next to the tumor, obtained before any cancer treatment. These receptors were collected from a woman aged 35-75 years with stage II squamous cell lung carcinoma.

The chain uses TRBV19 and TRBJ2-3; 12 positions match TRBD2. This CDR3 comprises 16 residues. The V gene end was trimmed by 3 bases and the J gene end by 5 bases; junction bases not matched to a gene: 6. CDR1 and CDR2 (germline): LNHDA, SQIVND (reference sequence). CDR3 bases: TGTGCCAGTAGTATGGGACTAGCGGGCCAATTAGATACGCAGTATTTT. Translated, it gives CASSMGLAGQLDTQYF.

The rearrangement uses TRBV6-8 and TRBJ2-3, with a weak D call TRBD1 (6 bases). The CDR3 runs 14 residues. With 10 bases removed from V and 3 bases from J, the gap between germline ends came to 17 bases. The germline V gene has CDR1 MNHGY and CDR2 SAAAGT. The DNA for the CDR3 is TGTGCCATCGTTTTGCAGGGGATTACAGATACGCAGTATTTT. Translated, it gives CAIVLQGITDTQYF.